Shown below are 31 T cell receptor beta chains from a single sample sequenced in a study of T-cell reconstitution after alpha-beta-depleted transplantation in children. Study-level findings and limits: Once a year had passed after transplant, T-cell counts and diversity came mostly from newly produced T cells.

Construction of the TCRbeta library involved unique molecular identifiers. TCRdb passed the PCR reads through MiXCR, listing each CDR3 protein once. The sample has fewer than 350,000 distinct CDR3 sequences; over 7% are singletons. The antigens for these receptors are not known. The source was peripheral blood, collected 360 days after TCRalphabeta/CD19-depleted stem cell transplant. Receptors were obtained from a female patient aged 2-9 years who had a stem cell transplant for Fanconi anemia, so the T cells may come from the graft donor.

The CDR3 here is CASSFRDRGQTGELFF. The CDR3 coding sequence is TGTGCCAGCAGCTTCCGGGACAGGGGGCAAACCGGGGAGCTGTTTTTT. The chain employs TRBV5-5 and TRBJ2-2, with 12 nucleotides matching TRBD1. With 2 bases clipped from V and 5 bases from J, the junction kept 4 bases outside the gene matches. The CDR3 extends over 16 amino acids. Germline CDR1 SGHKS, CDR2 YYEKEE (reference sequence).

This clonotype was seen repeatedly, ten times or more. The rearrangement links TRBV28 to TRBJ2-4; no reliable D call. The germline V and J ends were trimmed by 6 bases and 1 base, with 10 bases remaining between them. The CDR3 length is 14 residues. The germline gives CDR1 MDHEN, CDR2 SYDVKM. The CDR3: CASRTLGAKNIQYF. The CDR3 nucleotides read TGTGCCAGCAGGACGCTAGGGGCCAAAAACATTCAGTACTTC. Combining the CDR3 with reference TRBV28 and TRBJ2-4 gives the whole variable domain DVKVTQSSRYLVKRTGEKVFLECVQDMDHENMFWYRQDPGLGLRLIYFSYDVKMKEKGDIPEGYSVSREKKERFSLILESASTNQTSMYLCASRTLGAKNIQYFGAGTRLSVL.

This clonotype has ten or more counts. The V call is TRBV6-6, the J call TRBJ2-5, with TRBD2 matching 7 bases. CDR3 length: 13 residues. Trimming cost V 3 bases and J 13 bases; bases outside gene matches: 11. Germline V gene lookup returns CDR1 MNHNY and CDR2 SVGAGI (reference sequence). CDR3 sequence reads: CASSYLAGDPRYF. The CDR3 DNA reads TGTGCCAGCAGTTATCTGGCGGGGGACCCCCGGTACTTC.

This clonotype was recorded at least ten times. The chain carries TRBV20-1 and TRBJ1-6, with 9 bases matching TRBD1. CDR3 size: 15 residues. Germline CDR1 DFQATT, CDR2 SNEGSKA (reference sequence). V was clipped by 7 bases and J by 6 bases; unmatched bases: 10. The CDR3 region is CSDVGTGYTNSPLHF. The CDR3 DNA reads TGCAGTGACGTAGGGACAGGGTATACTAATTCACCCCTCCACTTT.

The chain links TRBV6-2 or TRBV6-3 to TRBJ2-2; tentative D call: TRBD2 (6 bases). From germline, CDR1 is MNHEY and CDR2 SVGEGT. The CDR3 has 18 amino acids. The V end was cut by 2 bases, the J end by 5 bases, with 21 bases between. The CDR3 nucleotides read TGTGCCAGCAGTTACCTCCCCGCGGGGTTTACTAGTACCGGGGAGCTGTTTTTT. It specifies CASSYLPAGFTSTGELFF.

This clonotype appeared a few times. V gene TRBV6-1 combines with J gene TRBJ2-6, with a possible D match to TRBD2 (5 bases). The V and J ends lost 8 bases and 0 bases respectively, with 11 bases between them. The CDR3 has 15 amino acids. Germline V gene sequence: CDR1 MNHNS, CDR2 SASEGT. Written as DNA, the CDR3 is TGTGCCAGCTCGACGGGGAGCTCTGGGGCCAACGTCCTGACTTTC. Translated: CASSTGSSGANVLTF.

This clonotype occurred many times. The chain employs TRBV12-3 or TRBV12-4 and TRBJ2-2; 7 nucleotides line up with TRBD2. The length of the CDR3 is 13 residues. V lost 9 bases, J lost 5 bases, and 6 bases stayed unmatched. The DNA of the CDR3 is TGTGCCAGTTGGGGGGGATGGACCGGGGAGCTGTTTTTT. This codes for CASWGGWTGELFF.

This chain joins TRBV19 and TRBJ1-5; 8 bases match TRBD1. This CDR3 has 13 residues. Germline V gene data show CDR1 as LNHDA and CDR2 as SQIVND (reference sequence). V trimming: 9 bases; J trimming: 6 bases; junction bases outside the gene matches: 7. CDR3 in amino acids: CASNRDRTQPQHF. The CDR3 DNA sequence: TGTGCCAGCAACCGGGACAGGACTCAGCCCCAGCATTTT. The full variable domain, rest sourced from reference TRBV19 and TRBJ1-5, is DGGITQSPKYLFRKEGQNVTLSCEQNLNHDAMYWYRQDPGQGLRLIYYSQIVNDFQKGDIAEGYSVSREKKESFPLTVTSAQKNPTAFYLCASNRDRTQPQHFGDGTRLSIL.

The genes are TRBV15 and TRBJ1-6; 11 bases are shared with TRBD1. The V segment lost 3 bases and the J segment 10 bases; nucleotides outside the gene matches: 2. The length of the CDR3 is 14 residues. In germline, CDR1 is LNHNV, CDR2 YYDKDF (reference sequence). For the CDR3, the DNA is TGTGCCACCAGCAGGGGGACAGGGGGATCACCCCTCCACTTT. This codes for CATSRGTGGSPLHF.

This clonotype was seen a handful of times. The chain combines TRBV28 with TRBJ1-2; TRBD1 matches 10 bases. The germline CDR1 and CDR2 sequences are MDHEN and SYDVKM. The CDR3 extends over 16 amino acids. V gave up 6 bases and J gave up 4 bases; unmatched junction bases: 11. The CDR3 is CASSELPGQGTYGYTF. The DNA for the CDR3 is TGTGCCAGCAGCGAACTCCCGGGACAGGGGACCTATGGCTACACCTTC.

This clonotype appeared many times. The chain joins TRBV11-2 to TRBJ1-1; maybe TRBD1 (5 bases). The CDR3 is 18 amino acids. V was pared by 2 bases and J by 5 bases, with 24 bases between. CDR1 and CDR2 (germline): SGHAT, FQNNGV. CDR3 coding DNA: TGTGCCAGCAGCTTAATCTCCGTAGTCAGTATGGGGGGAACTGAAGCTTTCTTT. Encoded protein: CASSLISVVSMGGTEAFF.

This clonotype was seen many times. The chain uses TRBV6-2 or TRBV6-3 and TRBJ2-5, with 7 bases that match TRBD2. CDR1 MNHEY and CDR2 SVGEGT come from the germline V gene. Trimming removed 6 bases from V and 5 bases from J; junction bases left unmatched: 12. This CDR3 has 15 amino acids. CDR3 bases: TGTGCCAGCAGAACTTCGAGGCTAGCGGTCGAGACCCAGTACTTC. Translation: CASRTSRLAVETQYF.

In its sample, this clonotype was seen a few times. The CDR3 is CASSLLGGRYTEAFF. The CDR3 bases are TGTGCCAGCAGCTTATTAGGGGGCCGATACACTGAAGCTTTCTTT. The rearrangement links TRBV7-3 to TRBJ1-1; 7 bases line up with TRBD1. The V gene's germline CDR1 is SGHTA and CDR2 FQGTGA. The CDR3 is 15 residues long. Trimming at V came to 2 bases and at J to 3 bases, leaving 6 bases not matched to a gene.

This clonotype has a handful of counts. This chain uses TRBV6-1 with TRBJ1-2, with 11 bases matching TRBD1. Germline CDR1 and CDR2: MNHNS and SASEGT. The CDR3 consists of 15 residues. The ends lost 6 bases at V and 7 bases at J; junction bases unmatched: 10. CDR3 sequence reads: CASSPRTGGASGYTF. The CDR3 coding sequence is TGTGCCAGCAGCCCCCGGACAGGGGGCGCGAGTGGCTACACCTTC.

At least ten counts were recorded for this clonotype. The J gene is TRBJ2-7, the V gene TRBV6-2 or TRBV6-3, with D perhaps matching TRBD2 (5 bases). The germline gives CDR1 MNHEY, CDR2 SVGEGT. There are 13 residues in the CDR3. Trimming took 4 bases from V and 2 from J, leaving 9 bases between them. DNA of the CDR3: TGTGCCAGCAGTTCCGGGGAAACCTACGAGCAGTACTTC. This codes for CASSSGETYEQYF.

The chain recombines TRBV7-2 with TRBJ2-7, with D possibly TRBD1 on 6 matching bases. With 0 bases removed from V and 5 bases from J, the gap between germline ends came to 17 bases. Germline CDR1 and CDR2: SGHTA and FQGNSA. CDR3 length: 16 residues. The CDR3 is CASSLASQGFGNEQYF. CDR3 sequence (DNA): TGTGCCAGCAGCTTAGCGAGCCAGGGGTTTGGGAACGAGCAGTACTTC. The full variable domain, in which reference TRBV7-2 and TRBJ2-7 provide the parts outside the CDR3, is GAGVSQSPSNKVTEKGKDVELRCDPISGHTALYWYRQSLGQGLEFLIYFQGNSAPDKSGLPSDRFSAERTGGSVSTLTIQRTQQEDSAVYLCASSLASQGFGNEQYFGPGTRLTVT.

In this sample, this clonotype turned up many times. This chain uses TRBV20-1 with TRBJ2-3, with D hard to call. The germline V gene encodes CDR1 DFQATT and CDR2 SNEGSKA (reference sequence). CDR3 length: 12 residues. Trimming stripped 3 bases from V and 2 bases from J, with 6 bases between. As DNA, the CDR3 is TGCAGTGCTAGGGAGACCACAGATACGCAGTATTTT. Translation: CSARETTDTQYF.

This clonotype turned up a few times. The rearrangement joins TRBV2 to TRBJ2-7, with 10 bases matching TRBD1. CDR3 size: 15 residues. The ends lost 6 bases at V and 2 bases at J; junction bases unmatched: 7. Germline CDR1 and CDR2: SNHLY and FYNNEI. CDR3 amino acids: CASRFSGTGAYEQYF. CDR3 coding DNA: TGTGCCAGCAGATTCTCCGGGACAGGGGCCTACGAGCAGTACTTC.

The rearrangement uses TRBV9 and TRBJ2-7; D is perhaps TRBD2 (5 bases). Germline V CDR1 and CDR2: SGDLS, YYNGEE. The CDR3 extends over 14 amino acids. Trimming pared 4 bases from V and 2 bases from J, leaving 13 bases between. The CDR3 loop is CASSLGGETYEQYF. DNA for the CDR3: TGTGCCAGCAGCCTCGGAGGCGAGACCTACGAGCAGTACTTC. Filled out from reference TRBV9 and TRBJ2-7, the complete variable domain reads DSGVTQTPKHLITATGQRVTLRCSPRSGDLSVYWYQQSLDQGLQFLIQYYNGEERAKGNILERFSAQQFPDLHSELNLSSLELGDSALYFCASSLGGETYEQYFGPGTRLTVT.

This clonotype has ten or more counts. CDR3 sequence (DNA): TGCGCCAGCAGCCTAGAAGAGAGCAATCAGCCCCAGCATTTT. Translated: CASSLEESNQPQHF. The J gene is TRBJ1-5, the V gene TRBV4-1; D not resolved. The germline V gene has CDR1 MGHRA and CDR2 YSYEKL. The CDR3 runs to 14 residues. The germline V and J ends were trimmed by 4 bases and 1 base, with 8 bases remaining between them.

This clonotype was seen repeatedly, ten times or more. The CDR3 is CASSSGVLTGELFF. DNA of the CDR3: TGTGCCAGCAGTTCAGGGGTTTTGACCGGGGAGCTGTTTTTT. V is TRBV6-6 and J is TRBJ2-2; a possible D gene is TRBD1 (6 bases). Trimming shortened V by 4 bases and J by 5 bases, and 11 bases separated the two germline ends. The germline gives CDR1 MNHNY, CDR2 SVGAGI (reference sequence). This CDR3 spans 14 amino acids.

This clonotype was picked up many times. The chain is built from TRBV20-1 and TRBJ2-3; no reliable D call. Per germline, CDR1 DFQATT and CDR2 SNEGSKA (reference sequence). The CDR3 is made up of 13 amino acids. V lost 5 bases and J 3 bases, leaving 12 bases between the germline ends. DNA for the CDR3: TGCAGTGCTGCCGCCGACGTGACAGATACGCAGTATTTT. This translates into CSAAADVTDTQYF.

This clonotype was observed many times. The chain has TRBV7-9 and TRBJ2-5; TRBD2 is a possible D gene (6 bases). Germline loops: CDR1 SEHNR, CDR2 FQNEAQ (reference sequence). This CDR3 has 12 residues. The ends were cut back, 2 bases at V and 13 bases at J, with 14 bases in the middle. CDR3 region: CASSLRRDKWYF. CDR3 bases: TGTGCCAGCAGCTTACGGCGGGATAAGTGGTACTTC.

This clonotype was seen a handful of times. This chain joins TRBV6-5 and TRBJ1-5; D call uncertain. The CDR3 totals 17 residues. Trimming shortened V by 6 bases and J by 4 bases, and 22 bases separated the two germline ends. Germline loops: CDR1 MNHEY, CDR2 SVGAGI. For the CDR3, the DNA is TGTGCCAGCAGCCTGGACCGTTGGGGATGGGAGAATCAGCCCCAGCATTTT. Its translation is CASSLDRWGWENQPQHF.

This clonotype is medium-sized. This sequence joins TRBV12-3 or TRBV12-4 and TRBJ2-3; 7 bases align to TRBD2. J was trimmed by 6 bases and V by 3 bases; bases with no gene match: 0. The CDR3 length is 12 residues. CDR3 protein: CASSFGGDTQYF. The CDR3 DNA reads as TGTGCCAGCAGTTTCGGGGGGGATACGCAGTATTTT.

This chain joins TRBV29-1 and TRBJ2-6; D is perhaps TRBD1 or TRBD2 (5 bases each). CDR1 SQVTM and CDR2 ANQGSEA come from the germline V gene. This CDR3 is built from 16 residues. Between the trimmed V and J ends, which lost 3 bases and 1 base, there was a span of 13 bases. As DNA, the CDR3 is TGCAGCGTTGAGTTCGGGACCCAATCTGGGGCCAACGTCCTGACTTTC. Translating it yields CSVEFGTQSGANVLTF.

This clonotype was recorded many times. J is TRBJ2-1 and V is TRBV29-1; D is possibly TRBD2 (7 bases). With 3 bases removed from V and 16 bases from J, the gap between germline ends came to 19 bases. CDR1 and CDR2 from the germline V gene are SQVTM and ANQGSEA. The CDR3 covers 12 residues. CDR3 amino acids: CSVDKGGGYDFF. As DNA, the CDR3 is TGCAGCGTTGATAAGGGGGGGGGATATGATTTCTTC.

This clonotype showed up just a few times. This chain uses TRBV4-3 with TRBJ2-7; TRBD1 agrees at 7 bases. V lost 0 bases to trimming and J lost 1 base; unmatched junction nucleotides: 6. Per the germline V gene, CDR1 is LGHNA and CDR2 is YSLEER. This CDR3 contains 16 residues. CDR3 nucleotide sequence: TGCGCCAGCAGCCAAGATCTGACAGGGACATCCTACGAGCAGTACTTC. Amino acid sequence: CASSQDLTGTSYEQYF.

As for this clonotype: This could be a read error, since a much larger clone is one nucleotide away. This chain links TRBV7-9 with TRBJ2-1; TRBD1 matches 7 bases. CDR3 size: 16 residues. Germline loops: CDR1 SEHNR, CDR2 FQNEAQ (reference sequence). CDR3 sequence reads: CASSVTGALSYNEQLF. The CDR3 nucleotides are TGTGCCAGCAGCGTTACAGGGGCCCTCTCCTACAATGAGCAGTTGTTC.

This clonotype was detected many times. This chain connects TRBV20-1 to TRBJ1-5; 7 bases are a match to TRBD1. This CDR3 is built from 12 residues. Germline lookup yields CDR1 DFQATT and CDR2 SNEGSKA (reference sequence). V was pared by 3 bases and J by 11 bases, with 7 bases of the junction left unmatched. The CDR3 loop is CSARTGFVSQHF. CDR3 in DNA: TGCAGTGCTAGGACAGGGTTCGTCTCCCAGCATTTT.

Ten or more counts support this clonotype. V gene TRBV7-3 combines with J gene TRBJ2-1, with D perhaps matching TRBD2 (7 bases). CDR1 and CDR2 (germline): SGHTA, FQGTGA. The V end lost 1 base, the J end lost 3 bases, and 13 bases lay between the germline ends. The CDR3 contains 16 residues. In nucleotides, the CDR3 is TGTGCCAGCAGCTTAAGGGGGGGGGCCTTCTACAATGAGCAGTTCTTC. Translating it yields CASSLRGGAFYNEQFF.